This passage covers 10 T cell receptor beta chains from one sample sequenced in a study of cytomegalovirus exposure and HLA in healthy donors. Amplification used 60 Vbeta primers and 13 Jbeta primers. Only in-frame clones appear in the TCRdb table, and some are missing; sequencing was by immunoSEQ multiplex PCR. The sample includes 65,000 to 75,000 clones, approximately 74% of them seen just once. Sequencing was performed on PBMCs. The receptors here all came from a middle-aged man in good health and CMV-seropositive.

The V and J genes are TRBV7-6 and TRBJ2-3; weak D call: TRBD2 (5 bases). The length of the CDR3 is 15 residues. V was cut by 5 bases and J by 1 base, with 13 bases left in between. From germline, CDR1 is SGHVS and CDR2 FNYEAQ. The chain's CDR3 is CASSESGSGTDTQYF. The CDR3 bases are TGTGCCAGCAGCGAGTCGGGTAGCGGCACAGATACGCAGTATTTT.

The chain combines TRBV6-6 with TRBJ1-5; maybe TRBD1 (5 bases). The CDR3 extends over 16 amino acids. V lost 2 bases to trimming and J lost 5 bases, with 16 bases between them. Germline lookup yields CDR1 MNHNY and CDR2 SVGAGI (reference sequence). The CDR3, as DNA: TGTGCCAGCAGTTACGGACAATACAGGTTCGATCAGCCCCAGCATTTT. Its protein is CASSYGQYRFDQPQHF.

This clone came up a few times. The chain is built from TRBV19 and TRBJ2-5, with 13 bases matching TRBD2. Germline V gives CDR1 LNHDA, CDR2 SQIVND (reference sequence). The CDR3 has 16 amino acids. The V gene end was trimmed by 1 base and the J gene end by 5 bases; junction bases not matched to a gene: 4. The CDR3 DNA sequence: TGTGCCAGTAGTATAGTACTAGCGGGGGGGCGCGAGACCCAGTACTTC. This translates into CASSIVLAGGRETQYF. The full variable domain, its missing parts supplied by reference TRBV19 and TRBJ2-5, is DGGITQSPKYLFRKEGQNVTLSCEQNLNHDAMYWYRQDPGQGLRLIYYSQIVNDFQKGDIAEGYSVSREKKESFPLTVTSAQKNPTAFYLCASSIVLAGGRETQYFGPGTRLLVL.

The V gene is TRBV2, the J gene TRBJ2-7; 10 bases line up with TRBD2. Germline V gives CDR1 SNHLY, CDR2 FYNNEI. This CDR3 has 15 residues. J lost 4 bases, V lost 5 bases, and 8 bases had no gene match. The chain's CDR3 is CASSSSLAGWYEQYF. Written as DNA, the CDR3 is TGTGCCAGCAGTTCCTCACTAGCGGGGTGGTACGAGCAGTACTTC.

This rearrangement joins TRBV4-3 to TRBJ2-7; a possible D gene is TRBD2 (6 bases). Trimming stripped 0 bases from V and 6 bases from J, with 12 bases between. The CDR3 sequence is 14 residues long. The V gene's germline CDR1 is LGHNA and CDR2 YSLEER. DNA of the CDR3: TGCGCCAGCAGCCAAGATGCTCGGGGGTTCGAGCAGTACTTC. Residues: CASSQDARGFEQYF.

The chain combines TRBV27 with TRBJ2-7, with TRBD1 matching over 10 bases. This CDR3 contains 18 residues. Germline-derived CDR1 and CDR2 are MNHEY and SMNVEV (reference sequence). The V gene end was trimmed by 2 bases and the J gene end by 3 bases; junction bases not matched to a gene: 13. CDR3 DNA: TGTGCCAGCAGTTTAAGATTACCCGGGACAGGGGAGGGCTACGAGCAGTACTTC. This sequence encodes CASSLRLPGTGEGYEQYF.

CDR3: CASSASTAANYGYTF. CDR3 nucleotides: TGTGCCAGCAGCGCCTCGACAGCAGCTAACTATGGCTACACCTTC. V is TRBV13 and J is TRBJ1-2; D is perhaps TRBD1 (5 bases). V lost 5 bases, J lost 0 bases, and 13 bases lay in between. This CDR3 is built from 15 residues. CDR1 PRHDT and CDR2 FYEKMQ come from the germline V gene (reference sequence).

This rearrangement joins TRBV28 to TRBJ1-1; no definite D call. Germline assignment: CDR1 MDHEN and CDR2 SYDVKM. Deletions cut 6 bases from V and 7 bases from J, with 15 bases between. The CDR3 loop spans 13 amino acids. CDR3 nucleotide sequence: TGTGCCAGCAGCCCTGCGGGGAAAGGTGAAGCTTTCTTT. This sequence encodes CASSPAGKGEAFF.

This chain connects TRBV5-4 to TRBJ2-3; 10 bases map to TRBD2. The CDR3 spans 15 residues. With 5 bases clipped from V and 0 bases from J, the junction kept 3 bases outside the gene matches. The germline V gene encodes CDR1 SGHNT and CDR2 YYREEE (reference sequence). The CDR3 loop reads CASSDSGGSTDTQYF. In DNA form, the CDR3 reads TGTGCCAGCAGTGATAGCGGGGGGAGCACAGATACGCAGTATTTT.

The chain employs TRBV7-2 and TRBJ2-3, with 8 bases fitting TRBD2. CDR3 length: 17 amino acids. The V segment lost 1 base and the J segment 2 bases; nucleotides outside the gene matches: 8. Germline-derived CDR1 and CDR2 are SGHTA and FQGNSA. CDR3 coding DNA: TGTGCCAGCAGCTTAGGTGCGGGGGGCCCCCTCACAGATACGCAGTATTTT. It specifies CASSLGAGGPLTDTQYF.